The 5 T cell receptor beta chains below all came from one sample that was sequenced in a study of tissue T cells after allogeneic stem cell transplantation. This table comes from immunoSEQ multiplex PCR, and its TCRdb copy is limited to in-frame clones, with some not included. The sample contains fewer than 2,000 clones, about two thirds of which appear only once. The input for sequencing was tissue from the stomach, taken at autopsy. These receptors were obtained from a female donor over 55 with lung cancer.

CDR3 amino acids: CASSRSRGSYEQYF. In nucleotides, the CDR3 is TGTGCCAGCAGTCGCAGTAGGGGCTCCTACGAGCAGTACTTC. The V gene is TRBV11-2, the J gene TRBJ2-7; D may be TRBD1 (5 bases). Trimming removed 6 bases at V and 0 bases at J, with 12 bases between. The CDR3 consists of 14 residues. Looked up from germline, CDR1 is SGHAT and CDR2 is FQNNGV.

This chain uses TRBV7-2 with TRBJ2-7; D is undetermined. CDR3 length equals 15 residues. The germline V gene encodes CDR1 SGHTA and CDR2 FQGNSA. V lost 1 base, J lost 2 bases, and 12 bases lay in between. CDR3 sequence reads: CASSLGGQPTYEQYF. The CDR3 region has the DNA TGTGCCAGCAGCTTAGGAGGCCAGCCCACCTACGAGCAGTACTTC.

The chain combines TRBV5-5 with TRBJ2-7; 9 bases line up with TRBD1. The CDR3 totals 14 residues. From germline, CDR1 is SGHKS and CDR2 YYEKEE (reference sequence). V lost 3 bases and J lost 3; bases outside the gene matches: 4. The CDR3 sequence is CASSYGQGFYEQYF. In DNA, the CDR3 is TGTGCCAGCAGCTACGGACAGGGGTTCTACGAGCAGTACTTC.

The rearrangement joins TRBV7-2 to TRBJ2-7; 9 bases are shared with TRBD2. CDR1 and CDR2 from the germline V gene are SGHTA and FQGNSA. V gave up 2 bases and J gave up 2 bases; unmatched junction bases: 13. The CDR3 loop spans 18 amino acids. The CDR3, as DNA: TGTGCCAGCAGCTTATTGGCTAGCGGGAATAAGAAGCCCTACGAGCAGTACTTC. Translating it yields CASSLLASGNKKPYEQYF.

The V call is TRBV6-1, the J call TRBJ2-7; D not certain. Trimming left V 5 bases short and J 2 bases short, with 7 bases between. The CDR3 length is 12 residues. Germline lookup yields CDR1 MNHNS and CDR2 SASEGT. CDR3 nucleotides: TGTGCCAGCAGTTATACTCCCTACGAGCAGTACTTC. It yields the protein CASSYTPYEQYF.